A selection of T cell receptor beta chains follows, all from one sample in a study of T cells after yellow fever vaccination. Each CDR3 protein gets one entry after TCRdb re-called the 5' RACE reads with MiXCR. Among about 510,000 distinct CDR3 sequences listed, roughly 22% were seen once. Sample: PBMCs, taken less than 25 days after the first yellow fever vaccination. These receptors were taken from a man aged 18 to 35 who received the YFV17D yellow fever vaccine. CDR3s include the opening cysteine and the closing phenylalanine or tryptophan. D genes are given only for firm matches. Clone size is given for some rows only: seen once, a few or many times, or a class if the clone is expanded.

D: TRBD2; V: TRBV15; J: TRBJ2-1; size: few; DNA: TGTGCCACCAGCAGAGCCAGCGGGGGATACAATGAGCAGTTCTTC; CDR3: CATSRASGGYNEQFF
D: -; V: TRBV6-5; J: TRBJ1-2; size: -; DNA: TGTGCCTGCAGTTCCCAGGTTGGCGGCTACACCTTC; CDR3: CACSSQVGGYTF
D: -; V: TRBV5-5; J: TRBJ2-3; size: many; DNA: TGTGCCAGCAGCGCTCACCTAGCGGATACGCAGTATTTT; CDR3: CASSAHLADTQYF
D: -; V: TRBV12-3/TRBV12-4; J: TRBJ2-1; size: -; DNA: TGTGCCAGCAAAACTAGTAACAATGAGCAGTTCTTC; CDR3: CASKTSNNEQFF
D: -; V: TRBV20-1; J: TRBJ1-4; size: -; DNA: TGCAGTGCTAGAGATGTATGGGCGGCGGAGCTTAATGAAAAACTGTTTTTT; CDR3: CSARDVWAAELNEKLFF
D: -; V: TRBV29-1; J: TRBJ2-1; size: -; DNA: TGCAGCGGGGATCGGACAGGGAGGGATGAGCAGTTCTTC; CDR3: CSGDRTGRDEQFF
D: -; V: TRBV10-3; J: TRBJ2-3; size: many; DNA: TGTGCCATCTCGAGTCAGGAGCTTAGCACAGATACGCAGTATTTT; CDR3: CAISSQELSTDTQYF
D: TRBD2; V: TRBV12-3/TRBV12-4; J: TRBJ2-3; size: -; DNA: TGTGCCAGCAGTTCCCGGGGGGGCCTGGATACGCAGTATTTT; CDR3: CASSSRGGLDTQYF
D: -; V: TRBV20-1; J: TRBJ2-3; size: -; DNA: TGCAGTGCTGGGCGGGACGGGGGAGGCACAGATACGCAGTATTTT; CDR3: CSAGRDGGGTDTQYF
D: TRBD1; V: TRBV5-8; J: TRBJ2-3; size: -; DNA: TGTGCCAGCAGCCAACTCCGGGACAGCGCCACAGATACGCAGTATTTT; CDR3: CASSQLRDSATDTQYF
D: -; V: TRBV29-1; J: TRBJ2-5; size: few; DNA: TGCAGCCTTGGGACGTCCGGGGAGACCCAGTACTTC; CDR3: CSLGTSGETQYF
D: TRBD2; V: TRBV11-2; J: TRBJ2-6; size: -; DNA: TGTGCCAGCAGCTGGGGGGGTGGGTTTCGGCACTCTGGGGCCAACGTCCTGACTTTC; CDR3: CASSWGGGFRHSGANVLTF
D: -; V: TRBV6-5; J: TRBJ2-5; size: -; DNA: TGTGCCAGCAGTTACTCCGGGTGGGGTAGAGAGACCCAGTACTTC; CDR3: CASSYSGWGRETQYF
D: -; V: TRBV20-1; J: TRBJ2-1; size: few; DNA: TGCAGTGCTAGGTCCACTCCGGGTAACGGGATCTTC; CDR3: CSARSTPGNGIF
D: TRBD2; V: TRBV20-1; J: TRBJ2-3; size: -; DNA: TGCAGTGGGCAGGCGGCTAGCGGGGGCACAGATACGCAGTATTTT; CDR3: CSGQAASGGTDTQYF
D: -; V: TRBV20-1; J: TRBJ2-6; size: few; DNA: TGCAGTGCTAGCCGCGGCCCCTCTGGGGCCAACGTCCTGACTTTC; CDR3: CSASRGPSGANVLTF
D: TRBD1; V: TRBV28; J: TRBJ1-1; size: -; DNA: TGTGCCAGCAGGCAGGGGGCGGACACTGAAGCTTTCTTT; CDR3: CASRQGADTEAFF
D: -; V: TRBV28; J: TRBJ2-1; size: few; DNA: TGTGCCAGCAGTAGACCCGACGGGACCTCCTACAATGAGCAGTTCTTC; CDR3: CASSRPDGTSYNEQFF
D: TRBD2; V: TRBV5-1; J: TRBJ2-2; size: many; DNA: TGCGCCAGCAGCCCGGAGACTAGCGGGGGACTAATCAGCACCGGGGAGCTGTTTTTT; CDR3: CASSPETSGGLISTGELFF
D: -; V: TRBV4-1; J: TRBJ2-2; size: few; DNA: TGCGCCAGCAGCCCGAGGGGGGGAGGAACCGGGGAGCTGTTTTTT; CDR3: CASSPRGGGTGELFF
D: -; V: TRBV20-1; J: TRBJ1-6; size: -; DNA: TGCAGTGCCACGGACAGCTTAAGGGATTCACCCCTCCACTTT; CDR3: CSATDSLRDSPLHF
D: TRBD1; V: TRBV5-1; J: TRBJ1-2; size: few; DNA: TGCGCCAGCAGCGGAACAGGGGGCGTTCGAGGCTACACCTTC; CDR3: CASSGTGGVRGYTF
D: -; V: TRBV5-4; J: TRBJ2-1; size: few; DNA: TGTGCCAGCAGCAAAGACGGAAATCGAAACAATGAGCAGTTCTTC; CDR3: CASSKDGNRNNEQFF
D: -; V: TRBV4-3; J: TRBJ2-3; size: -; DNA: TGCGCCAGCAGCCAAGTCCCCCCACCGGGGGGCAAGGAGGGCACAGATACGCAGTATTTT; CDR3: CASSQVPPPGGKEGTDTQYF
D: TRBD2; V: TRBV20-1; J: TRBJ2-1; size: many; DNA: TGCAGTGCTAGTCGACCAGGGGGACTAGCGGGGTCCCACTCCTACAATGAGCAGTTCTTC; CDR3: CSASRPGGLAGSHSYNEQFF
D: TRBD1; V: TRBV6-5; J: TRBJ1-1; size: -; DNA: TGTGCCAGCAGTTACTCTACAGGGGTTGGCGATGAAGCTTTCTTT; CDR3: CASSYSTGVGDEAFF
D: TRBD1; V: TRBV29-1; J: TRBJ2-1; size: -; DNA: TGCAGCGTAGGGACAGGGGACTCTAATGAGCAGTTCTTC; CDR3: CSVGTGDSNEQFF
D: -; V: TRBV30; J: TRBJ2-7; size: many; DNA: TGTGCCTGGGGGGACCTTTACGAGCAGTACTTC; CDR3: CAWGDLYEQYF
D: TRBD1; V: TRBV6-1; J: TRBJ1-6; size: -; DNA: TGTGCCAGCTGTGACAGGGCTCTGAATTCACCCCTCCACTTT; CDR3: CASCDRALNSPLHF
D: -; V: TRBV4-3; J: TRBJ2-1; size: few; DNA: TGCGCCAGCAGCGAGAGGGGGATAACCCCCTACAATGAGCAGTTCTTC; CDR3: CASSERGITPYNEQFF
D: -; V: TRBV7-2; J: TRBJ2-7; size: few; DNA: TGTGCCAGCAGCCACAGCGAGTCCTACGAGCAGTACTTC; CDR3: CASSHSESYEQYF
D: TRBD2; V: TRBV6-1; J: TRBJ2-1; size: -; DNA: TGTGCCAGCAGTGAACCGCCGGGGGGAGGGTTCGTTGAGCAGTTCTTC; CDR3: CASSEPPGGGFVEQFF
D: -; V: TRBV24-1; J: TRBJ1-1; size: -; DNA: TGTGCCACCAGTGATAGCAGGGTGAACACTGAAGCTTTCTTT; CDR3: CATSDSRVNTEAFF
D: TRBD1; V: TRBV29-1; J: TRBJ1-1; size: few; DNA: TGCAGCGGGGACAGGGGTGGCACTGAAGCTTTCTTT; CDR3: CSGDRGGTEAFF
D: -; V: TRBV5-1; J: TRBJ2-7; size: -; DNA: TGCGCCAGCAGCTTGACCGGGACGCCCTACGAGCAGTACTTC; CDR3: CASSLTGTPYEQYF
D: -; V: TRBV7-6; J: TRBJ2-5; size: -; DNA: TGTGCCAGCAGCTTGGGCAGGCCACAGACCCAGTACTTC; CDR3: CASSLGRPQTQYF
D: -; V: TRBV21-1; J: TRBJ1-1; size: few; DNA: TGTGCCAGCAGCAGTAGGACACCCAGCAGCCCCTTGAACACTGAAGCTTTCTTT; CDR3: CASSSRTPSSPLNTEAFF
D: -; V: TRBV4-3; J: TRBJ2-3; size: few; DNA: TGCGCCAGCAGCCAAGAGGTGAATACGGATACGCAGTATTTT; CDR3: CASSQEVNTDTQYF
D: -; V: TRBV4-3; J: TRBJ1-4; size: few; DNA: TGCGCCAGCAGCCAAGGGACAGCCACTTATGAAAAACTGTTTTTT; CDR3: CASSQGTATYEKLFF
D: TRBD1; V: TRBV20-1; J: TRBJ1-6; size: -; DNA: TGCAGTGCTTCCATCGACAGGGGGTATAATTCACCCCTCCACTTT; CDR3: CSASIDRGYNSPLHF
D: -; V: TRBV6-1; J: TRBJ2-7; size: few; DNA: TGTGCCAGCAGTCCGGGGGCTAGAGTCGGCTACGAGCAGTACTTC; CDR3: CASSPGARVGYEQYF
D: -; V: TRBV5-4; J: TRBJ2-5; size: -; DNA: TGTGCCAGCAGCTCGGGGGGCGCATCTGAAGAGACCCAGTACTTC; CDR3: CASSSGGASEETQYF
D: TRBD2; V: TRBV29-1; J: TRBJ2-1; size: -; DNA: TGCAGCGTTGCGACTAGCGGGGGAGACAATGAGCAGTTCTTC; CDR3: CSVATSGGDNEQFF
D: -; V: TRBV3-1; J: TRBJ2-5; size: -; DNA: TGTGCCAGCAGTACGCGGAGGGGGCCCTCAAAGACCCAGTACTTC; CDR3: CASSTRRGPSKTQYF
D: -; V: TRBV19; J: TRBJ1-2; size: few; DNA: TGTGCCAGCAGGACAGCCGCTACAGGCTACACCTTC; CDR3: CASRTAATGYTF
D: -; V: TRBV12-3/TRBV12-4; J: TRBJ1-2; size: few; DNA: TGTGCCAGCAGCCCCATTTTGTGGGGCTACACCTTC; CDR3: CASSPILWGYTF
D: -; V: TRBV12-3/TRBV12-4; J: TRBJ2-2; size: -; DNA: TGTGCCAGCAAGGAGATGCAGGTGGACACCGGGGAGCTGTTTTTT; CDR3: CASKEMQVDTGELFF
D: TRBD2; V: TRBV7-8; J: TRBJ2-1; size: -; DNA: TGTGCCAGCAGCTTAGCGTGGACTAGCGGGGGCAATGAGCAGTTCTTC; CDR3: CASSLAWTSGGNEQFF
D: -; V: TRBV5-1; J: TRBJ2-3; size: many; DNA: TGCGCCAGCAGCTTGGAAGGCACAGATACGCAGTATTTT; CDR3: CASSLEGTDTQYF
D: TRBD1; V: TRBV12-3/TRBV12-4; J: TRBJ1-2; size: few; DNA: TGTGCCAGCCGCCCTCAGGGGGCCAATGGCTACACCTTC; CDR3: CASRPQGANGYTF
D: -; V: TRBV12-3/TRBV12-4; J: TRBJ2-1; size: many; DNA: TGTGCCAGCAGCCCCGATGGGGGCCGCAATGAGCAGTTCTTC; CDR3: CASSPDGGRNEQFF
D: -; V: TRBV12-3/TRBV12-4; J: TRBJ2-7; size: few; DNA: TGTGCCAGCAGTTTTGGCCCCTCCGACGAGCAGTACTTC; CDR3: CASSFGPSDEQYF
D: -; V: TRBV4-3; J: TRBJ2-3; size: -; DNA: TGCGCCAGCAGCCAAGAAAGTGTAGTTTACACAGATACGCAGTATTTT; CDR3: CASSQESVVYTDTQYF
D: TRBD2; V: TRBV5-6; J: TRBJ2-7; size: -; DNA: TGTGCCAGCAGCTTTAGCAGCGGGGTTGGAGAGCAGTACTTC; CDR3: CASSFSSGVGEQYF
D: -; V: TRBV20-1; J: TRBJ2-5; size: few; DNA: TGCAGTGCTAGATGGGACAACCGTCCTGAGACCCAGTACTTC; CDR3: CSARWDNRPETQYF